This is a list of T cell receptor beta chains from one sample in a study of beta chain features in type 1 diabetes. This table comes from immunoSEQ multiplex PCR, and its TCRdb copy is limited to in-frame clones, with some not included. The sample records about 330,000 clones, around 10% being singletons. The material sequenced was naive CD4+ T cells from blood. The receptor source for this set is a woman in her thirties in good health. Each CDR3 is given with its conserved first and last residue. A D gene is named only where the DNA matches it firmly. The size of a clone is reported for some rows only, either as once, few or many, or as a class for expanded clones.

d_call j_call clone_size v_call cdr3_nt cdr3_aa
TRBD2 TRBJ2-1 few TRBV6-5 TGTGCCTCAATGGGGGGGAGCTCCTACAATGAGCAGTTCTTC CASMGGSSYNEQFF
TRBD2 TRBJ2-2 few TRBV4-2 TGTGCCAGCAGCCCAGGTGCGGGAGGATCCACCGGGGAGCTGTTTTTT CASSPGAGGSTGELFF
TRBD1 TRBJ1-2 - TRBV5-4 TGTGCCAGCAGCTTGGGGCAGGGGGCTAACTATGGCTACACCTTC CASSLGQGANYGYTF
TRBD1 TRBJ1-2 - TRBV29-1 TGCAGCGTTGCCCGGGACAGGGGGCTGTATGGCTACACCTTC CSVARDRGLYGYTF
- TRBJ2-6 - TRBV5-1 TGCGCCAGCAGCCTGATCGGGGCTGGGGCCAACGTCCTGACTTTC CASSLIGAGANVLTF
- TRBJ2-3 - TRBV9 TGTGCCAGCAGCGGGACTTATGACACAGATACGCAGTATTTT CASSGTYDTDTQYF
TRBD2 TRBJ2-3 - TRBV30 TGTGCCTGGAACAGCGGGAGTCTTTATACGCAGTATTTT CAWNSGSLYTQYF
TRBD1 TRBJ2-5 - TRBV7-9 TGTGCCAGCAGCTCTGGACAGGGCCCCAAGACCCAGTACTTC CASSSGQGPKTQYF
- TRBJ1-2 few TRBV5-1 TGCGCCAGCAGCTCGGATTACCCAAGAGGGCACGGCTACACCTTC CASSSDYPRGHGYTF
TRBD1 TRBJ2-7 - TRBV19 TGTGCCAGTAGTTCCCGGGACAGGGGTTTGTACGAGCAGTACTTC CASSSRDRGLYEQYF
- TRBJ2-2 - TRBV5-4 TGTGCCAGCACCCCCCGAGTTGGTCCCGGGGAGCTGTTTTTT CASTPRVGPGELFF
- TRBJ2-4 few TRBV25-1 TGTGCCAGCAGTCCTGAGGGATATCGGTCGGCCAAAAACATTCAGTACTTC CASSPEGYRSAKNIQYF
- TRBJ2-1 - TRBV7-2 TGTGCCAGCGGGGGGCTAGCGGCCGGGGGGCAGTTCTTC CASGGLAAGGQFF
- TRBJ2-5 - TRBV7-3 TGTGCCAGCAGCTCGCGGACAGTACAAGAGACCCAGTACTTC CASSSRTVQETQYF
TRBD2 TRBJ2-1 - TRBV7-9 TGTGCCAGCTCCGGTACTAGCGGGCCAGCCTACAATGAGCAGTTCTTC CASSGTSGPAYNEQFF
- TRBJ2-3 few TRBV28 TGTGCCAGCAGTTTCGTTTGGACAGCGAGAACAGATACGCAGTATTTT CASSFVWTARTDTQYF
TRBD2 TRBJ2-1 few TRBV5-1 TGCGCCAGCAGCTTCAGCGGGAGGGAGGACTACAATGAGCAGTTCTTC CASSFSGREDYNEQFF
TRBD1 TRBJ1-1 few TRBV18 TGTGCCAGCTCACCAGCGGGACAGGGTGGGGTGACTGAAGCTTTCTTT CASSPAGQGGVTEAFF
TRBD2 TRBJ2-5 - TRBV7-2 TGTGCCAGCAGCTTAGCACTAGCGGGAGCAGAGACCCAGTACTTC CASSLALAGAETQYF
- TRBJ2-3 few TRBV7-2 TGTGCCAGCAGCTTAAGTTCGGGATCAGGCACAGATACGCAGTATTTT CASSLSSGSGTDTQYF
TRBD2 TRBJ2-3 few TRBV27 TGTGCCAGCAGTTTGGTTAGCGGGAGAGATACGCAGTATTTT CASSLVSGRDTQYF
TRBD2 TRBJ2-7 - TRBV5-4 TGTGCCAGCAGCTTTGGCGGGAGTACCACCTACGAGCAGTACTTC CASSFGGSTTYEQYF
- TRBJ2-2 - TRBV28 TGTGCCAGCAGTTTGTTGACTTGGACTGCGAACACCGGGGAGCTGTTTTTT CASSLLTWTANTGELFF
TRBD2 TRBJ2-3 few TRBV7-9 TGTGCCAGCAGCTCCGGGACTAGCGGGACAGATACGCAGTATTTT CASSSGTSGTDTQYF
- TRBJ2-1 few TRBV7-7 TGTGCTAGCAGCTTATCAGGGTCCTACAATGAGCAGTTCTTC CASSLSGSYNEQFF
TRBD1 TRBJ2-3 - TRBV7-6 TGTGCCAGCAGCTGGGGGACAGGGGAGGTGGTAAATACGCAGTATTTT CASSWGTGEVVNTQYF
TRBD1 TRBJ2-5 - TRBV9 TGTGCCAGCAGCCCCTCCCGGCCTGAGGGGGCTGGCCAAGAGACCCAGTACTTC CASSPSRPEGAGQETQYF